Listed here are 24 T cell receptor beta chains from one sample, sequenced in a study of blood T cell repertoires in COVID-19. Measured with immunoSEQ multiplex PCR; TCRdb has only the in-frame clones, and not every one. The sample includes 150,000 to 200,000 clones, approximately 80% of them seen just once. The sample taken for sequencing was PBMCs or T cells enriched from blood (not recorded which). Receptor source: a man in his 60s who had been exposed to COVID-19.

A remark on this clone: Other DNA sequences in this sample translate to the same CDR3. The chain recombines TRBV5-5 with TRBJ1-5; 9 bases are a match to TRBD1. Germline-derived CDR1 and CDR2 are SGHKS and YYEKEE (reference sequence). CDR3 length: 15 amino acids. Germline trimming cut 3 bases from V and 3 bases from J; bases unmatched to any gene: 4. The CDR3 nucleotides are TGTGCCAGCAGCTGGACAGGGGTCTCCAATCAGCCCCAGCATTTT. The encoded protein is CASSWTGVSNQPQHF. The variable domain in full, with the rest retrieved from reference TRBV5-5 and TRBJ1-5, is DAGVTQSPTHLIKTRGQQVTLRCSPISGHKSVSWYQQVLGQGPQFIFQYYEKEERGRGNFPDRFSARQFPNYSSELNVNALLLGDSALYLCASSWTGVSNQPQHFGDGTRLSIL.

The J gene is TRBJ1-6, the V gene TRBV30; TRBD1 matches 7 bases. The CDR3 has 14 residues. V was clipped by 4 bases and J by 11 bases; unmatched bases: 11. Germline values: CDR1 GTSNPN, CDR2 SVGIG (reference sequence). The CDR3 protein is CAWMSAGGYPPLHF. Written as DNA, the CDR3 is TGTGCCTGGATGTCGGCAGGGGGTTATCCACCCCTCCACTTT.

The chain combines TRBV6-2 or TRBV6-3 with TRBJ2-1, with 7 bases that match TRBD1. V was clipped by 2 bases and J by 5 bases; unmatched bases: 9. Germline CDR1 MNHEY, CDR2 SVGEGT. The CDR3 covers 16 residues. The CDR3 DNA is TGTGCCAGCAGTTACCATCGGGACAGAGGGGACAATGAGCAGTTCTTC. Translated, it gives CASSYHRDRGDNEQFF.

The chain uses TRBV25-1 and TRBJ1-1; the D is unclear. CDR3 length: 13 residues. With 6 bases removed from V and 1 base from J, the gap between germline ends came to 9 bases. Germline values: CDR1 MGHDK, CDR2 SYGVNS. CDR3 nucleotides: TGTGCCAGCAGGGGCCCTGGGAACACTGAAGCTTTCTTT. Translation: CASRGPGNTEAFF.

The chain joins TRBV28 to TRBJ1-5, with 7 bases lining up with TRBD1. CDR3 size: 15 residues. V dropped 6 bases and J dropped 3; count of bases not matched to a gene: 8. CDR1 MDHEN and CDR2 SYDVKM come from the germline V gene. The CDR3 protein is CASSTGQAYNQPQHF. The CDR3 DNA reads TGTGCCAGCAGCACCGGACAGGCCTACAATCAGCCCCAGCATTTT.

This sequence joins TRBV7-8 and TRBJ2-3; possibly TRBD1 for D (5 bases). CDR1 and CDR2 (germline): SGHVS, FQNEAQ. This CDR3 comprises 14 residues. V was shortened by 5 bases and J by 0 bases, with 9 bases between the two germline ends. The CDR3 DNA reads TGTGCCAGCAGCCTACGGACAAGCACAGATACGCAGTATTTT. Translating gives CASSLRTSTDTQYF.

The chain is built from TRBV19 and TRBJ1-3; TRBD1 agrees at 9 bases. The CDR3 runs 18 residues. Germline V gene lookup returns CDR1 LNHDA and CDR2 SQIVND (reference sequence). Unmatched junction bases numbered 9, after V lost 3 bases and J lost 0 bases. The CDR3 reads CASSMTGGAGISGNTIYF. CDR3 DNA sequence: TGTGCCAGTAGTATGACAGGGGGTGCCGGGATCTCTGGAAACACCATATATTTT.

This chain joins TRBV5-1 and TRBJ2-3; 9 bases match TRBD2. Germline lookup yields CDR1 SGHRS and CDR2 YFSETQ. V dropped 6 bases and J dropped 5; count of bases not matched to a gene: 13. There are 16 residues in the CDR3. The CDR3 DNA sequence: TGCGCCAGCACCGCCGGGGCTAGCGGGACGGGAGATACGCAGTATTTT. This translates into CASTAGASGTGDTQYF.

This CDR3 is CASSVEGTGELFF. The CDR3 nucleotides read TGTGCCAGCAGTGTGGAGGGGACCGGGGAGCTGTTTTTT. The chain employs TRBV6-4 and TRBJ2-2; weak D call: TRBD2 (6 bases). Germline values: CDR1 MRHNA, CDR2 SNTAGT. CDR3 length: 13 amino acids. V was clipped by 4 bases and J by 5 bases, with 8 bases between them.

The chain is built from TRBV14 and TRBJ2-7; 9 bases fit TRBD2. V shed 0 bases and J 9 bases; nucleotides not matched to a gene: 9. The CDR3 spans 15 residues. The V gene's germline CDR1 is SGHDN and CDR2 FVKESK. CDR3 region: CASSQELAGVSRQYF. In nucleotides, the CDR3 is TGTGCCAGCAGCCAAGAATTAGCGGGAGTTTCAAGGCAGTACTTC. Complete variable domain (other parts from reference TRBV14 and TRBJ2-7): EAGVTQFPSHSVIEKGQTVTLRCDPISGHDNLYWYRRVMGKEIKFLLHFVKESKQDESGMPNNRFLAERTGGTYSTLKVQPAELEDSGVYFCASSQELAGVSRQYFGPGTRLTVT.

The rearrangement links TRBV2 to TRBJ1-2; D may be TRBD1 (6 bases). Germline assignment: CDR1 SNHLY and CDR2 FYNNEI. This CDR3 has 12 residues. Trimming removed 6 bases at V and 8 bases at J, with 13 bases between. This CDR3 is CASSRQGHGYTF. The CDR3 DNA reads TGTGCCAGCAGCCGCCAGGGGCACGGCTACACCTTC.

The V and J genes are TRBV11-3 and TRBJ2-7, with D hard to call. The germline V gene has CDR1 SGHNT and CDR2 YENEEA. The CDR3 is 13 amino acids. The V and J ends lost 3 bases and 3 bases respectively, with 9 bases between them. The CDR3 loop is CASSLRSNYEQYF. The CDR3 DNA sequence: TGTGCCAGCAGCTTGCGTTCCAACTACGAGCAGTACTTC.

This chain links TRBV6-2 or TRBV6-3 with TRBJ2-1, with TRBD2 matching 7 bases. V lost 3 bases to trimming and J lost 8 bases; unmatched junction nucleotides: 4. From germline, CDR1 is MNHEY and CDR2 SVGEGT. The CDR3 length is 13 residues. The DNA of the CDR3 is TGTGCCAGCAGTTATTGGGGGAGGGATGAGCAGTTCTTC. It yields the protein CASSYWGRDEQFF.

The V and J genes are TRBV5-1 and TRBJ2-7; D is possibly TRBD1 (6 bases). The germline CDR1 and CDR2 sequences are SGHRS and YFSETQ. The CDR3 runs 14 residues. V gave up 4 bases and J gave up 2 bases, with 13 bases separating them. The CDR3 is CASSATAGAYEQYF. For the CDR3, the DNA is TGCGCCAGCAGCGCCACGGCAGGGGCCTACGAGCAGTACTTC.

This chain connects TRBV19 to TRBJ1-2; D might be TRBD1 (6 bases). V was clipped by 3 bases and J by 2 bases, with 16 bases between them. This CDR3 is 16 amino acids long. Looked up from germline, CDR1 is LNHDA and CDR2 is SQIVND (reference sequence). This CDR3 is CASSIAGTNINYGYTF. The CDR3 nucleotides read TGTGCCAGTAGTATCGCAGGGACAAATATCAACTATGGCTACACCTTC.

This clone was seen just once. This CDR3 reads CAWTSKETQYF. CDR3 DNA: TGTGCCTGGACTAGCAAAGAGACCCAGTACTTC. The chain has TRBV30 and TRBJ2-5; a weak D match, TRBD2 (5 bases). The germline V and J ends were trimmed by 4 bases and 3 bases, with 6 bases remaining between them. Germline CDR1 GTSNPN, CDR2 SVGIG (reference sequence). The CDR3 is 11 residues long. Based on the CDR3 plus reference TRBV30 and TRBJ2-5, the full variable domain is SQTIHQWPATLVQPVGSPLSLECTVEGTSNPNLYWYRQAAGRGLQLLFYSVGIGQISSEVPQNLSASRPQDRQFILSSKKLLLSDSGFYLCAWTSKETQYFGPGTRLLVL.

The V and J genes are TRBV12-3 or TRBV12-4 and TRBJ1-2, with D hard to call. This CDR3 region has 13 residues. V lost 6 bases, J lost 8 bases, and 16 bases lay in between. The CDR3 loop reads CASSLAVLGGYTF. The DNA of the CDR3 is TGTGCCAGCAGCCTCGCCGTGCTCGGGGGCTACACCTTC.

V gene TRBV4-3 combines with J gene TRBJ2-3, with TRBD2 matching over 14 bases. V lost 4 bases to trimming and J lost 7 bases; unmatched junction nucleotides: 7. The germline CDR1 and CDR2 sequences are LGHNA and YSLEER. This CDR3 region has 16 residues. The CDR3 here is CASSPGLAGARNTQYF. The CDR3 coding sequence is TGCGCCAGCAGCCCGGGACTAGCGGGAGCCAGAAATACGCAGTATTTT.

V is TRBV9 and J is TRBJ1-1; no reliable D call. The CDR3 contains 14 residues. V lost 1 base, J lost 1 base, and 8 bases lay in between. Germline lookup yields CDR1 SGDLS and CDR2 YYNGEE. The chain's CDR3 is CASSVLTANTEAFF. CDR3 bases: TGTGCCAGCAGCGTACTAACAGCGAACACTGAAGCTTTCTTT.

The chain combines TRBV19 with TRBJ1-2; no reliable D call. Germline loops: CDR1 LNHDA, CDR2 SQIVND (reference sequence). This CDR3 is 15 amino acids long. The V end lost 7 bases, the J end lost 4 bases, and 19 bases lay between the germline ends. CDR3 amino acids: CASTEEGSRGYGYTF. The DNA for the CDR3 is TGTGCCAGTACCGAAGAGGGATCTCGGGGCTATGGCTACACCTTC.

V and J are TRBV5-1 and TRBJ1-2, with TRBD1 matching 7 bases. There are 15 residues in the CDR3. The germline V gene encodes CDR1 SGHRS and CDR2 YFSETQ. J gave up 4 bases and V 6 bases, and 12 bases lay outside the gene matches. CDR3 DNA sequence: TGCGCCAGCACCCCCGGGACAGAAAGATTCTATGGCTACACCTTC. This encodes CASTPGTERFYGYTF.

The gene calls are TRBV19 and TRBJ1-5; 7 bases map to TRBD1. This CDR3 is built from 17 residues. Germline values: CDR1 LNHDA, CDR2 SQIVND (reference sequence). V was pared by 4 bases and J by 2 bases, with 11 bases of the junction left unmatched. The CDR3 protein is CASSSPGGPPRNQPQHF. The CDR3 DNA follows: TGTGCCAGTAGTAGCCCAGGGGGTCCTCCTCGCAATCAGCCCCAGCATTTT.

There are a few counts of this clone. The V and J genes are TRBV3-1 (or the pseudogene TRBV3-2) and TRBJ2-5; the match to TRBD2 covers 8 bases. This CDR3 contains 13 residues. The junction had 3 bases not matched to a gene; V was cut back by 4 bases and J by 5 bases. Germline CDR1 LGHDT, CDR2 YNNKEL (reference sequence). CDR3 residues: CASSLGLAETQYF. The DNA of the CDR3 is TGTGCCAGCAGCCTCGGACTAGCCGAGACCCAGTACTTC.

This clone appeared a few times. This chain joins TRBV7-2 and TRBJ1-2; 11 bases are a match to TRBD1. The germline V gene encodes CDR1 SGHTA and CDR2 FQGNSA. The CDR3 has 16 amino acids. The trim removed 4 bases at V and 5 bases at J, leaving 9 bases unmatched. CDR3 bases: TGTGCCAGCAGCTCCTGGACAGGGGGCGAGGGGTATGGCTACACCTTC. This sequence encodes CASSSWTGGEGYGYTF.